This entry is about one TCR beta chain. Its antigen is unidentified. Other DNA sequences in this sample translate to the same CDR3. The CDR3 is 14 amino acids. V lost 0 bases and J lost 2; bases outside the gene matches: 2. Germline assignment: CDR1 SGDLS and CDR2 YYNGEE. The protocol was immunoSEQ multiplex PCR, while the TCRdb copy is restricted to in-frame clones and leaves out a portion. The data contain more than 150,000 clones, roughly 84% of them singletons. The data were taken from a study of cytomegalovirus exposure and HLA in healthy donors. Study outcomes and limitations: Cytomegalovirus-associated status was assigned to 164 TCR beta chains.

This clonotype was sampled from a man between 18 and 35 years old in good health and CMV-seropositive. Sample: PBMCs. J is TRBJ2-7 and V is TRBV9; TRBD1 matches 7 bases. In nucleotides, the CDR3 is TGTGCCAGCAGCGTAGCGCAGGGGGCCTACGAGCAGTACTTC. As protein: CASSVAQGAYEQYF. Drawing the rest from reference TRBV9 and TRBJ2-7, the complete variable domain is DSGVTQTPKHLITATGQRVTLRCSPRSGDLSVYWYQQSLDQGLQFLIQYYNGEERAKGNILERFSAQQFPDLHSELNLSSLELGDSALYFCASSVAQGAYEQYFGPGTRLTVT.